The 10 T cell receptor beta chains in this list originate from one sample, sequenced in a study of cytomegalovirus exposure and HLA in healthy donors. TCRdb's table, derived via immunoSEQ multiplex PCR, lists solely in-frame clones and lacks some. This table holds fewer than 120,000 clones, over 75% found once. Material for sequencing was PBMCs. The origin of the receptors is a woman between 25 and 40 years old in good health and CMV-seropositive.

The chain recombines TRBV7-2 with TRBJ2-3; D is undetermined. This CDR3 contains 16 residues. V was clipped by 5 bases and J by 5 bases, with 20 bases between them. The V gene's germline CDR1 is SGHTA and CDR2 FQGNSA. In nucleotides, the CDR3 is TGTGCCAGCAGCGGCCTCAGCGAACCCTTGGGAGATACGCAGTATTTT. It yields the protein CASSGLSEPLGDTQYF.

The CDR3: CAWGQLTDTQYF. As DNA, the CDR3 is TGTGCCTGGGGACAGCTCACAGATACGCAGTATTTT. The rearrangement uses TRBV30 and TRBJ2-3; a weak D match, TRBD1 (6 bases). The CDR3 is made up of 12 amino acids. V was shortened by 5 bases and J by 2 bases, with 8 bases between the two germline ends. From germline, CDR1 is GTSNPN and CDR2 SVGIG (reference sequence). The full variable domain, in which reference TRBV30 and TRBJ2-3 provide the parts outside the CDR3, is SQTIHQWPATLVQPVGSPLSLECTVEGTSNPNLYWYRQAAGRGLQLLFYSVGIGQISSEVPQNLSASRPQDRQFILSSKKLLLSDSGFYLCAWGQLTDTQYFGPGTRLTVL.

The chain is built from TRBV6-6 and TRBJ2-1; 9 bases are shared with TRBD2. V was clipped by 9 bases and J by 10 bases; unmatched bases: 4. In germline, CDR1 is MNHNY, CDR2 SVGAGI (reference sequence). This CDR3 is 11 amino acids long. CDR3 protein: CASSGGPEQFF. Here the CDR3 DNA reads TGTGCCAGTAGCGGGGGTCCCGAGCAGTTCTTC.

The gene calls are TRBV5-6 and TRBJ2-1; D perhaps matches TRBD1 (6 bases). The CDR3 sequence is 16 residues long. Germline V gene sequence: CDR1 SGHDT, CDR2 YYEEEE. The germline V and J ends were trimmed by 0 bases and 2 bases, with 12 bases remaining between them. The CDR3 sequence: CASSLEGDTPYNEQFF. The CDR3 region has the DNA TGTGCCAGCAGCTTGGAGGGGGACACCCCCTACAATGAGCAGTTCTTC.

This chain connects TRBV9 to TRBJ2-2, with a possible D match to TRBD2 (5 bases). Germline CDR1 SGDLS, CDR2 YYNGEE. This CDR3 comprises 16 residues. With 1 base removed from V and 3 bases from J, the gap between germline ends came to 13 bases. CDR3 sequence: CASSVMPGSHTGELFF. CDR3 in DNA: TGTGCCAGCAGCGTAATGCCGGGGTCTCACACCGGGGAGCTGTTTTTT.

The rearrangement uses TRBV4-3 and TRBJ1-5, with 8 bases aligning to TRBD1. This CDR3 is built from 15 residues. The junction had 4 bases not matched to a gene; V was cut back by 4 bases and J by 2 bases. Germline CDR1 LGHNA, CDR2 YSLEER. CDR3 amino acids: CASSRGTGGNQPQHF. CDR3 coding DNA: TGCGCCAGCAGCCGCGGGACAGGAGGCAATCAGCCCCAGCATTTT.

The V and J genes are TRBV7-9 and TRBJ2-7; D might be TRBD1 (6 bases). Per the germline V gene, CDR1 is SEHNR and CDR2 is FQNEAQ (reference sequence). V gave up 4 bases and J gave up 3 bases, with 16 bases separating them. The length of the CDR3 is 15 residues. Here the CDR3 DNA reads TGTGCCAGCAGCTCGCCGGCTAGCAGGGGCTACGAGCAGTACTTC. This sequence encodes CASSSPASRGYEQYF.

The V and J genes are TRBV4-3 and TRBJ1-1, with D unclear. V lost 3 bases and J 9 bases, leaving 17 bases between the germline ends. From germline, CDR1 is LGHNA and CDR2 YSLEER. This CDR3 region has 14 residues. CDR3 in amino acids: CASSHSAQVRKAFF. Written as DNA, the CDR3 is TGCGCCAGCAGCCATTCTGCGCAGGTCCGGAAAGCTTTCTTT.

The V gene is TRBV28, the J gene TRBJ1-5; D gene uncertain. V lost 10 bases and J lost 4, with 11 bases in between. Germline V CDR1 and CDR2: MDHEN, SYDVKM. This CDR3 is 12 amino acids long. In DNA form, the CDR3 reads TGTGCCACCAAAAAAACTAATCAGCCCCAGCATTTT. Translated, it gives CATKKTNQPQHF.

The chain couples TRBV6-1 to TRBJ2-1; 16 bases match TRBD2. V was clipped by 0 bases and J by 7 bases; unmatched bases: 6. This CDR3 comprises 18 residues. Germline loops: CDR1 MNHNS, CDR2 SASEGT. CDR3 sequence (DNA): TGTGCCAGCAGTGAAGCGGGACTAGCGGGGGGGCAGAGGAATGAGCAGTTCTTC. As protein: CASSEAGLAGGQRNEQFF.